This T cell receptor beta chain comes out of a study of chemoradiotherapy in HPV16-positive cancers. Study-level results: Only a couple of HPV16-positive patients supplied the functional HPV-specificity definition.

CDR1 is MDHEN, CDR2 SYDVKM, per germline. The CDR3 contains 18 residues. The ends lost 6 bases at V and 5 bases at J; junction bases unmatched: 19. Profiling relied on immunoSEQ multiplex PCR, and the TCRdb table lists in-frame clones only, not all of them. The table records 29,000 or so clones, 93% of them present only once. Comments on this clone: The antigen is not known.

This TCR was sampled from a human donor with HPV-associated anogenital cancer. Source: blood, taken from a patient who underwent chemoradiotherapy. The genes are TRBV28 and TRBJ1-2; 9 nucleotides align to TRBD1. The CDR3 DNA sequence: TGTGCCAGCAGGTCACCCGGGACAGGGTCAACCGGGGGTTATGGCTACACCTTC. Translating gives CASRSPGTGSTGGYGYTF.